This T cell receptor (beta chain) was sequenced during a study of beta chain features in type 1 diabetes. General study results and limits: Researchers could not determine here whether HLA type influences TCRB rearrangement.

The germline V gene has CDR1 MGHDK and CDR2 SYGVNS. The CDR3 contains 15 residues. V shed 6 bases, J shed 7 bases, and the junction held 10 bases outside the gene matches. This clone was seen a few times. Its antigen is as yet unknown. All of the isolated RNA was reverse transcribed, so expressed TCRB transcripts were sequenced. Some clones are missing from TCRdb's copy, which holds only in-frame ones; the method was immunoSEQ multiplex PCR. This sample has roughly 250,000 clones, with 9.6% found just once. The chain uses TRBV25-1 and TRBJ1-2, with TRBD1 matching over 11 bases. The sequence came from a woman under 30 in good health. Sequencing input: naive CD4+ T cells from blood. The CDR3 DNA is TGTGCCAGCAGCGAGAAAGGACAGGGGGCTTTTGGCTACACCTTC. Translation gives CASSEKGQGAFGYTF.